Listed below are T cell receptor beta chains from one sample, sequenced in a study of read filtering for tumor transcriptome and immune sequencing. TCRdb reanalysed the reads using MiXCR and keeps one entry per CDR3 protein. The top ten hold over 25% of the sample, which has around 44,000 distinct CDR3 sequences, around 15% seen once. Sequenced input: a population of CD138-negative cells sorted from bone marrow. These receptors all stem from a donor over 35 with multiple myeloma. CDR3s include the opening cysteine and the closing phenylalanine or tryptophan. A D gene is named only where the DNA matches it firmly. Rows may omit the clone size; those that give it use once, few, many or a size class.

len,v_gene,abundance,d_gene,j_gene,CDR3nt,CDR3aa
13,TRBV7-2,many,NA,TRBJ1-3,TGTGCCAGCAGCTACGGGAGCAAGGACACCATATATTTT,CASSYGSKDTIYF
16,TRBV5-1,many,TRBD2,TRBJ2-5,TGCGCCAGCAGCTCTGCCGCCGGACTAGTCGGTGAGACCCAGTACTTC,CASSSAAGLVGETQYF
18,TRBV10-3,many,TRBD2,TRBJ2-3,TGTGCCATCAGTGAAAGAGGTGGAACTAGCGGGAATACAGATACGCAGTATTTT,CAISERGGTSGNTDTQYF
14,TRBV2,many,TRBD1,TRBJ1-5,TGTGCCAGCACCCGGGAAGGGGGCGATCAGCCCCAGCATTTT,CASTREGGDQPQHF
18,TRBV7-9,many,NA,TRBJ2-6,TGTGCCAGCAGCTTGAGGGCAGGGGAAAACTCTGGGGCCAACGTCCTGACTTTC,CASSLRAGENSGANVLTF
12,TRBV29-1,many,NA,TRBJ1-1,TGCAGCGTTGAAGAAGGGTTCACTGAAGCTTTCTTT,CSVEEGFTEAFF
13,TRBV12-3/TRBV12-4,many,TRBD1,TRBJ2-7,TGTGCCAGCAGCCCGACAGGGGCCTACGAGCAGTACTTC,CASSPTGAYEQYF
14,TRBV30,many,NA,TRBJ1-5,TGTGCCTGGAGGGAAACCGGGACAAATCAGCCCCAGCATTTT,CAWRETGTNQPQHF
16,TRBV12-3/TRBV12-4,many,NA,TRBJ1-1,TGTGCCAGCACCCCACACCTGGCAGGGCTGAACACTGAAGCTTTCTTT,CASTPHLAGLNTEAFF
16,TRBV6-5,many,TRBD2,TRBJ2-1,TGTGCCAGCAGTACCACCGGGACTAGCGGGAGGGATGAGCAGTTCTTC,CASSTTGTSGRDEQFF
14,TRBV28,many,NA,TRBJ2-7,TGTGCCAGCACCCCTGGGGCAGGGAGATACGAGCAGTACTTC,CASTPGAGRYEQYF
13,TRBV2,many,NA,TRBJ1-2,TGTGCCAGCAGTCCCAGACAGGTTTATGGCTACACCTTC,CASSPRQVYGYTF
14,TRBV9,many,NA,TRBJ2-7,TGTGCCAGCAGCCCGGGGATGAGCTCCTACGAGCAGTACTTC,CASSPGMSSYEQYF
19,TRBV7-9,NA,TRBD2,TRBJ2-1,TGTGCCAGCAGACCCCGACTAGCGGGAACCCAGCCCTTCCACAATGAGCAGTTCTTC,CASRPRLAGTQPFHNEQFF
15,TRBV5-4,few,TRBD1,TRBJ2-5,TGTGCCAGCAGCTTGGCCTCAGGGGGCGGGGAGACCCAGTACTTC,CASSLASGGGETQYF
15,TRBV19,many,TRBD2,TRBJ2-7,TGTGCCAGTAGTATTACTACTAGCGTGAACTACGAGCAGTACTTC,CASSITTSVNYEQYF
12,TRBV3-1,many,NA,TRBJ1-2,TGTGCCAGCAGCCAAGAAACTGCCGCATTTACCTTC,CASSQETAAFTF
16,TRBV7-9,many,NA,TRBJ2-7,TGTGCCAGCAGCCCCAAGACGGGGGTTTTCTTCTACGAGCAGTACTTC,CASSPKTGVFFYEQYF
17,TRBV6-5,many,NA,TRBJ2-5,TGTGCCAGCAGTTACTCAACTGAAGTCGAGGGCCTAAAGACCCAGTACTTC,CASSYSTEVEGLKTQYF
15,TRBV28,few,NA,TRBJ2-4,TGTGCCAGCACCCCGGCTCCGGCCGGGAAGGTCATTCAGTACTTC,CASTPAPAGKVIQYF
16,TRBV27,many,NA,TRBJ1-6,TGTGCCAGCAGTTTCCAGGGGTTTTCCTATAATTCACCCCTCCACTTT,CASSFQGFSYNSPLHF
18,TRBV15,many,TRBD2,TRBJ2-7,TGTGCCACCAGCAGAGAAGGACTAGCGGGAGCAGGGGGTTACGAGCAGTACTTC,CATSREGLAGAGGYEQYF
16,TRBV7-2,NA,NA,TRBJ1-1,TGTGCCAGCAGCCCGCACCATGGGGCGCGGAACACTGAAGCTTCCTTT,CASSPHHGARNTEASF
13,TRBV7-3,many,NA,TRBJ2-3,TGTGCCAGCAGCACCCCCCCACGTGATACGCAGTATTTT,CASSTPPRDTQYF
14,TRBV19,few,TRBD1,TRBJ2-7,TGTGCCAGTAGTCGACAGGGGGCCCGGTACGAGCAGTACTTC,CASSRQGARYEQYF
13,TRBV30,many,NA,TRBJ1-5,TGTGCCTGGAGTACCGATAGCAATCAGCCCCAGCATTTT,CAWSTDSNQPQHF
13,TRBV7-9,many,NA,TRBJ2-3,TGTGCCATACTGCGCGGAGAGGCAGATACGCAGTATTTT,CAILRGEADTQYF
14,TRBV2,few,TRBD1,TRBJ2-4,TGTGCCGACGCATTGGACAGGGGTCAAAACATTCAGTACTTC,CADALDRGQNIQYF
14,TRBV29-1,many,NA,TRBJ2-2,TGCGGCGTTCGGAACGCCGCGAACACCGGGGAGCTGTTTTTT,CGVRNAANTGELFF
12,TRBV20-1,many,TRBD1,TRBJ1-1,TGCAGTGCTAGAGCCGGAGGGGGCACGGCTTTCTTT,CSARAGGGTAFF
16,TRBV2,many,TRBD2,TRBJ2-3,TGTGCCAGCAGTGACTCCCTAGCGGGGGTGACAGATACGCAGTATTTT,CASSDSLAGVTDTQYF
15,TRBV3-1,many,NA,TRBJ2-3,TGTGCCAGCAGCCCAACTTGGAGGGCCGGTGATACGCAGTATTTT,CASSPTWRAGDTQYF
15,TRBV6-2/TRBV6-3,many,TRBD1,TRBJ1-5,TGTGCCAGCAGCCCACCGACAGGGAACCATCAGCCCCAGCATTTT,CASSPPTGNHQPQHF
14,TRBV5-1,many,NA,TRBJ1-1,TGCGCCAGCAGCTTGGGTCTCAGGGCGACTGAAGCTTTCTTT,CASSLGLRATEAFF
14,TRBV5-1,many,NA,TRBJ1-1,TGCGCCAGCAGCTTGGTCCGCTTAAACACTGAAGCTTTCTTT,CASSLVRLNTEAFF
14,TRBV4-3,NA,NA,TRBJ1-5,TGCGCCAGCAGCGAAGAGACCCGGTATCAGCTCCTGCATTTT,CASSEETRYQLLHF
14,TRBV6-2/TRBV6-3,few,NA,TRBJ1-5,TGTGCCAGCAGTTACGCTCTGGGCAATCAGCCCCAGCATTTT,CASSYALGNQPQHF
13,TRBV2,many,NA,TRBJ1-1,TGTGCCAGCCAAGGGGGGGGCCCCACTGAAGCTTTCTTT,CASQGGGPTEAFF
15,TRBV28,medium-sized,TRBD2,TRBJ2-1,TGTGCCAGCAGCCGGACTAGCGGGAGTTTCTATGAGCAGTTCTTC,CASSRTSGSFYEQFF
16,TRBV5-1,NA,TRBD2,TRBJ2-7,TGTGCCAGCAGCGGCCCGACTAGCGGGAGGGCTTACGAGCAGTACTTC,CASSGPTSGRAYEQYF
15,TRBV27,NA,NA,TRBJ2-7,TGTGCCAGCACTTTACGCCCCCGGGGGCCCTACGAGCAGTACTTC,CASTLRPRGPYEQYF